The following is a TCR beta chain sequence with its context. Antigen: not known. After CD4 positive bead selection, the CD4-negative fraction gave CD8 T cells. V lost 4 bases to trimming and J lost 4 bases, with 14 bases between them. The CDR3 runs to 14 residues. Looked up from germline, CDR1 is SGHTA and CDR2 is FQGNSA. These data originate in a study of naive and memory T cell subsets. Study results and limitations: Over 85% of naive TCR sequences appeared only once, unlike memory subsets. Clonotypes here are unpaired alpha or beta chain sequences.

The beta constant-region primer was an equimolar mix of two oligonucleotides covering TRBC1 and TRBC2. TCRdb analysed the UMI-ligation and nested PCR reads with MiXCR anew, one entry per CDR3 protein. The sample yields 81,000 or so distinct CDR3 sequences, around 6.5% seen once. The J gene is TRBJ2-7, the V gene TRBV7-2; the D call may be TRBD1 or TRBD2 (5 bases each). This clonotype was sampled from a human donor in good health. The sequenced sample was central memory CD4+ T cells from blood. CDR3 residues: CASSSRGGAYEQYF. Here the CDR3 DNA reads TGTGCCAGCAGCTCCCGTGGGGGAGCTTACGAGCAGTACTTC.